What follows are 20 T cell receptor beta chains derived from one specimen sequenced in a study of Ad26.COV2.S vaccination and SARS-CoV-2 variants. The sample's treatment: roughly 20 received Ad26.COV2.S at low or high dose, single or two shots; about 5 received placebo; per-sample allocation not given. On day 63 after the first injection, vaccine and placebo recipients gave samples. TCRdb's copy holds only in-frame clones and misses some; the assay was immunoSEQ multiplex PCR. The sample lists roughly 380,000 clones, roughly 88% occurring once. Sequencing was performed on peripheral blood, taken in a trial of Ad26.COV2.S vaccine versus placebo. Every receptor here comes from a person aged 18-60 years who received the Ad26.COV2.S COVID-19 vaccine or a placebo.

The V gene is TRBV6-5, the J gene TRBJ2-5; 11 bases are a match to TRBD1. Germline CDR1 MNHEY, CDR2 SVGAGI. There are 16 residues in the CDR3. V shed 0 bases and J 3 bases; nucleotides not matched to a gene: 3. CDR3 protein: CASSYSPGQGEETQYF. The CDR3 DNA follows: TGTGCCAGCAGTTACTCACCGGGACAGGGGGAAGAGACCCAGTACTTC.

V and J are TRBV3-1 (or the pseudogene TRBV3-2) and TRBJ1-1, with 7 positions matching TRBD1. The CDR3 loop spans 14 amino acids. Germline V gene data show CDR1 as LGHDT and CDR2 as YNNKEL (reference sequence). With 4 bases clipped from V and 8 bases from J, the junction kept 10 bases outside the gene matches. CDR3 amino acids: CASSPRSGTAEAFF. DNA for the CDR3: TGTGCCAGCAGCCCCAGATCCGGGACAGCAGAAGCTTTCTTT.

This chain connects TRBV11-2 to TRBJ2-2; 7 bases fit TRBD2. The J segment lost 0 bases and the V segment lost 2 bases, leaving 0 bases of the junction unmatched. The CDR3 is 15 amino acids. In germline, CDR1 is SGHAT, CDR2 FQNNGV. CDR3 nucleotides: TGTGCCAGCAGCTTAAGCGGGGCGAACACCGGGGAGCTGTTTTTT. This encodes CASSLSGANTGELFF.

This clone has only a few counts. The V and J genes are TRBV6-1 and TRBJ1-1, with 9 positions matching TRBD1. The CDR3 length is 14 residues. Germline assignment: CDR1 MNHNS and CDR2 SASEGT. The V segment lost 3 bases and the J segment 6 bases; nucleotides outside the gene matches: 5. CDR3 protein: CASSDGQGLSEAFF. As DNA, the CDR3 is TGTGCCAGCAGTGATGGACAGGGGTTATCTGAAGCTTTCTTT.

This clone came up once. The CDR3 bases are TGTGCCAGCTGCCCAGGGGCGGGGGTCCGATTGGATGAGCAGTTCTTC. This encodes CASCPGAGVRLDEQFF. The chain carries TRBV19 and TRBJ2-1; tentative D call: TRBD2 (7 bases). The CDR3 length is 16 residues. V was pared by 9 bases and J by 8 bases, with 26 bases between. CDR1 and CDR2 (germline): LNHDA, SQIVND (reference sequence).

The CDR3 here is CASSPGAPGAKNIQYF. CDR3 coding DNA: TGTGCCAGCAGCCCCGGGGCCCCGGGAGCCAAAAACATTCAGTACTTC. The chain is built from TRBV9 and TRBJ2-4, with D tentatively TRBD1 or TRBD2 (5 bases each). Trimming removed 4 bases at V and 0 bases at J, with 14 bases between. Germline values: CDR1 SGDLS, CDR2 YYNGEE. The CDR3 runs 16 residues.

The rearrangement joins TRBV5-1 to TRBJ2-2; D not certain. V lost 4 bases and J 8 bases, leaving 6 bases between the germline ends. Per the germline V gene, CDR1 is SGHRS and CDR2 is YFSETQ. The CDR3 length is 11 residues. The CDR3 loop reads CASSGQGELFF. CDR3 nucleotides: TGCGCCAGCAGCGGGCAGGGGGAGCTGTTTTTT. The full variable domain, in which reference TRBV5-1 and TRBJ2-2 provide the parts outside the CDR3, is KAGVTQTPRYLIKTRGQQVTLSCSPISGHRSVSWYQQTPGQGLQFLFEYFSETQRNKGNFPGRFSGRQFSNSRSEMNVSTLELGDSALYLCASSGQGELFFGEGSRLTVL.

In this sample, this clone turned up once. The gene calls are TRBV28 and TRBJ2-7; a possible D gene is TRBD1 (6 bases). V lost 5 bases, J lost 2 bases, and 13 bases lay in between. This CDR3 is built from 14 residues. Germline V gives CDR1 MDHEN, CDR2 SYDVKM. Here the CDR3 reads CASSKAGTPYEQYF. CDR3 sequence (DNA): TGTGCCAGCAGTAAAGCCGGGACACCCTACGAGCAGTACTTC.

The CDR3 region has the DNA TGTGCCTGGAGTGTAAACCAGCGGAGATACACAGATACGCAGTATTTT. Translating gives CAWSVNQRRYTDTQYF. The chain employs TRBV30 and TRBJ2-3, with TRBD2 as a possible D gene (5 bases). V lost 0 bases to trimming and J lost 2 bases, with 15 bases between them. Per the germline V gene, CDR1 is GTSNPN and CDR2 is SVGIG (reference sequence). This CDR3 has 16 residues.

The chain links TRBV12-3 or TRBV12-4 to TRBJ1-2; no clear D. The length of the CDR3 is 12 residues. V lost 0 bases to trimming and J lost 6 bases, with 5 bases between them. The CDR3 sequence is CASSLAGNGYTF. In DNA form, the CDR3 reads TGTGCCAGCAGTTTAGCAGGGAATGGCTACACCTTC.

V usage is TRBV19 and J usage is TRBJ1-1; D possibly corresponds to TRBD1 (5 bases). The V gene's germline CDR1 is LNHDA and CDR2 SQIVND (reference sequence). With 6 bases removed from V and 5 bases from J, the gap between germline ends came to 10 bases. The CDR3 sequence is 12 residues long. The CDR3 sequence: CASRVGDTEAFF. The CDR3, as DNA: TGTGCCAGTAGGGTGGGGGATACTGAAGCTTTCTTT.

The chain uses TRBV7-9 and TRBJ2-7; TRBD2 might be the D (5 bases). The CDR3 is made up of 16 amino acids. Germline CDR1 and CDR2: SEHNR and FQNEAQ (reference sequence). V shed 1 base and J shed 1 base, with 14 bases lying between them. Here the CDR3 DNA reads TGTGCCAGCAGCTTAGTTCGGGATAGCCGATCCTACGAGCAGTACTTC. It encodes CASSLVRDSRSYEQYF.

The chain uses TRBV11-2 and TRBJ2-3; TRBD2 matches at 11 bases. The CDR3 length is 16 residues. With 5 bases clipped from V and 5 bases from J, the junction kept 9 bases outside the gene matches. The germline CDR1 and CDR2 sequences are SGHAT and FQNNGV. CDR3 sequence (DNA): TGTGCCAGCAGCGCAGCTAGCGGGGGGTCGGGAGATACGCAGTATTTT. As protein: CASSAASGGSGDTQYF. Combining the CDR3 with reference TRBV11-2 and TRBJ2-3 gives the whole variable domain EAGVAQSPRYKIIEKRQSVAFWCNPISGHATLYWYQQILGQGPKLLIQFQNNGVVDDSQLPKDRFSAERLKGVDSTLKIQPAKLEDSAVYLCASSAASGGSGDTQYFGPGTRLTVL.

The chain is built from TRBV5-5 and TRBJ1-1; 7 bases are a match to TRBD1. Trimming at V came to 1 base and at J to 1 base, leaving 7 bases not matched to a gene. This CDR3 is built from 16 residues. Germline V gene data show CDR1 as SGHKS and CDR2 as YYEKEE (reference sequence). Here the CDR3 reads CASSLMTGFRNTEAFF. The DNA for the CDR3 is TGTGCCAGCAGCTTGATGACAGGGTTTCGGAACACTGAAGCTTTCTTT.

The rearrangement joins TRBV3-1 (or the pseudogene TRBV3-2) to TRBJ2-3; D gene ambiguous. V lost 6 bases and J lost 5, with 6 bases in between. The CDR3 runs to 11 residues. Germline V gene data show CDR1 as LGHDT and CDR2 as YNNKEL (reference sequence). The CDR3 DNA reads as TGTGCCAGCAGTCATGTAGATACGCAGTATTTT. Residues: CASSHVDTQYF.

The J gene is TRBJ2-2, the V gene TRBV10-3, with 7 positions matching TRBD2. From germline, CDR1 is ENHRY and CDR2 SYGVKD. CDR3 length: 13 amino acids. The V and J ends lost 7 bases and 6 bases, in that order; junction bases with no gene match: 5. CDR3 DNA sequence: TGTGCCATCACCACGGGGGGTCCCGGGGAGCTGTTTTTT. Protein sequence: CAITTGGPGELFF.

This chain joins TRBV10-3 and TRBJ1-5; D call uncertain. V was clipped by 1 base and J by 5 bases, with 6 bases between them. Germline V gene sequence: CDR1 ENHRY, CDR2 SYGVKD. The CDR3 sequence is 13 residues long. The CDR3 DNA is TGTGCCATCAGTGAGTTGACGGATCAGCCCCAGCATTTT. This encodes CAISELTDQPQHF.

The rearrangement links TRBV5-1 to TRBJ1-4; D is unresolved. The CDR3 runs to 16 residues. Germline V gene data show CDR1 as SGHRS and CDR2 as YFSETQ. V gave up 2 bases and J gave up 2 bases, with 13 bases separating them. The CDR3 reads CASSFGGGVTNEKLFF. The CDR3 coding sequence is TGCGCCAGCAGCTTTGGTGGTGGGGTCACTAATGAAAAACTGTTTTTT.

The chain carries TRBV7-9 and TRBJ1-1; tentative D call: TRBD1 (5 bases). Trimming shortened V by 10 bases and J by 2 bases, and 11 bases separated the two germline ends. Germline CDR1 is SEHNR and CDR2 is FQNEAQ (reference sequence). The CDR3 totals 12 residues. CDR3 coding DNA: TGTGCCACTGGGGGATCTAACACTGAAGCTTTCTTT. This gives the protein CATGGSNTEAFF. Drawing the rest from reference TRBV7-9 and TRBJ1-1, the complete variable domain is DTGVSQNPRHKITKRGQNVTFRCDPISEHNRLYWYRQTLGQGPEFLTYFQNEAQLEKSRLLSDRFSAERPKGSFSTLEIQRTEQGDSAMYLCATGGSNTEAFFGQGTRLTVV.

The gene calls are TRBV7-2 and TRBJ2-3; D gene unclear. Trimming pared 1 base from V and 2 bases from J, leaving 4 bases between. Germline CDR1 SGHTA, CDR2 FQGNSA. The CDR3 consists of 13 residues. The CDR3 loop reads CASSLDLTDTQYF. CDR3 nucleotides: TGTGCCAGCAGCTTAGACCTCACAGATACGCAGTATTTT.